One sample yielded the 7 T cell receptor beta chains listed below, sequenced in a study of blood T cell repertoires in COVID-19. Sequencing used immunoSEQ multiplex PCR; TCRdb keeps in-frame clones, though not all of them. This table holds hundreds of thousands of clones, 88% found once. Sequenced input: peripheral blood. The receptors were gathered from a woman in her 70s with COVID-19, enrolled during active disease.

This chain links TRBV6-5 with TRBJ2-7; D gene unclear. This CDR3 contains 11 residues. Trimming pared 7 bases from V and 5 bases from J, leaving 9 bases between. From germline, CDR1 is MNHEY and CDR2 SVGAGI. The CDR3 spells CASTQSHEQYF. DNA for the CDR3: TGTGCCAGCACCCAGTCCCACGAGCAGTACTTC.

In DNA form, the CDR3 reads TGCGCCAGCAGGAGACCTAGCTCCTACAATGAGCAGTTCTTC. It is translated as CASRRPSSYNEQFF. The chain combines TRBV10-2 with TRBJ2-1; D remains ambiguous. CDR1 and CDR2 (germline): WSHSY, SAAADI. CDR3 length: 14 amino acids. Between the trimmed V and J ends, which lost 6 bases and 0 bases, there was a span of 9 bases.

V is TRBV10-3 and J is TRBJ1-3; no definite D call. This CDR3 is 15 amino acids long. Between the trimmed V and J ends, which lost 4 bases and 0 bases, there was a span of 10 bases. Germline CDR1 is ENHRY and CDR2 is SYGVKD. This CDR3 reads CAISATPRSGNTIYF. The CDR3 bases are TGTGCCATCAGTGCCACACCACGCTCTGGAAACACCATATATTTT.

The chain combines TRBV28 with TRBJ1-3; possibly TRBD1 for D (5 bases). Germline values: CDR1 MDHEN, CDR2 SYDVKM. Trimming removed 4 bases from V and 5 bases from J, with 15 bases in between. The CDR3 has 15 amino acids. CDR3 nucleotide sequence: TGTGCCAGCAGTTGGTACCAGGGAGGTAGAAACACCATATATTTT. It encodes CASSWYQGGRNTIYF. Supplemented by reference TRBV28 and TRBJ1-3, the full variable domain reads DVKVTQSSRYLVKRTGEKVFLECVQDMDHENMFWYRQDPGLGLRLIYFSYDVKMKEKGDIPEGYSVSREKKERFSLILESASTNQTSMYLCASSWYQGGRNTIYFGEGSWLTVV.

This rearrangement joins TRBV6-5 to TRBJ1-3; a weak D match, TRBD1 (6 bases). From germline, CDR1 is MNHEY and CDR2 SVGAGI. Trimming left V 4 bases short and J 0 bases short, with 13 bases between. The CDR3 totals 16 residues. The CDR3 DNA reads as TGTGCCAGCAGTTTATACAGGGATTACTCTGGAAACACCATATATTTT. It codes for CASSLYRDYSGNTIYF.

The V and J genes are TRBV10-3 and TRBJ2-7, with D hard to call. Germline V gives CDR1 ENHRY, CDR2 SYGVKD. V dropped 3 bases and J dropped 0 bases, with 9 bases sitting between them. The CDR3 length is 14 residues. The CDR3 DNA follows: TGTGCCATCAGTGACCCTCCGAGCTCCTACGAGCAGTACTTC. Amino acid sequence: CAISDPPSSYEQYF.

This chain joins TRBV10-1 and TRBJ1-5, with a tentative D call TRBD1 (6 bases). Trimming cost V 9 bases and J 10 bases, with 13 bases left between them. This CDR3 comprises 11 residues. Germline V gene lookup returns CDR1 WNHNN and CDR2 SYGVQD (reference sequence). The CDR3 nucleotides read TGCGCCAGTGAAAAACAGGGACCCCAGCATTTT. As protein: CASEKQGPQHF.